This T cell receptor (beta chain) emerged from a study of T cell responses to AZD1222 COVID-19 vaccine. Study observations and caveats: Baseline seropositives among AZD1222 recipients totaled only 5 to 7.

Profiled with immunoSEQ multiplex PCR; TCRdb holds only in-frame clones, not every one. The repertoire holds around 110,000 clones, with around 81% as singletons. As for this clone: Its antigen is currently unknown.

This CDR3 region has 11 residues. The germline V gene has CDR1 SGHTA and CDR2 FQGNSA. Trimming left V 0 bases short and J 6 bases short, with 1 base between. This receptor was obtained from an adult in good health. This rearrangement joins TRBV7-2 to TRBJ2-3; D is unclear. The source material was peripheral blood, sampled on day 0 of AZD1222 vaccination. The CDR3 is CASSLADTQYF. CDR3 DNA: TGTGCCAGCAGCTTAGCGGATACGCAGTATTTT.